This TCR beta chain was captured by sequencing in a study of human T cells and chemical hapten exposure. On the study more broadly: Diphenylcyclopropenone was applied weekly to patients' scalps across the roughly 24-week study.

J gave up 2 bases and V 1 base, and 5 bases lay outside the gene matches. The CDR3 sequence is 14 residues long. Germline-derived CDR1 and CDR2 are DFQATT and SNEGSKA (reference sequence). This clonotype was seen repeatedly, ten times or more. Using its own MiXCR run on the RACE reads, TCRdb lists one record per CDR3 protein. The table lists under 300,000 distinct CDR3 sequences, around 9.3% of them singletons. As to time point: pre-sensitization, week 0. The sample's treatment: therapeutic diphenylcyclopropenone sensitization with weekly scalp DPC. This TCR was recovered from a woman aged 40 to 50 with alopecia areata. Some clones in this sample may be carry-over from other donors' samples. The sample was whole blood, taken in connection with sensitization to the hapten diphenylcyclopropenone (DPC). The chain links TRBV20-1 to TRBJ2-7, with TRBD1 identical over 7 bases. The CDR3 region has the DNA TGCAGTGCTAGAGCCCCGGACAGGACCTACGAGCAGTACTTC. Protein product: CSARAPDRTYEQYF.